This note documents a single T cell receptor (beta chain) sequence. The antigen is unknown. Trimming removed 2 bases from V and 8 bases from J, with 15 bases in between. Germline V gene sequence: CDR1 MGHRA, CDR2 YSYEKL. This CDR3 is built from 15 residues. Profiled with immunoSEQ multiplex PCR; TCRdb holds only in-frame clones, not every one. The sample records tens of thousands of clones, roughly 85% being singletons. The data belong to a study of T cells in narcolepsy. About the study: Patients with NT1 or NT2 and healthy control donors were enrolled. Regarding the study as a whole: In some patient and control memory CD4+ samples, autoreactive clones were absent. Same-patient CSF and blood CD4+ T cell clonotypes included HCRT-specific and TRIB2-specific autoreactive ones. Autoreactive clonotypes reportedly recurred in blood of same and different patients, not controls.

The gene calls are TRBV4-1 and TRBJ1-4, with TRBD1 as a possible D gene (5 bases). Sequenced input: CD45RA- memory CD4+ T cells from PBMCs. This receptor was obtained from a human donor with narcolepsy. The CDR3 DNA sequence: TGCGCCAGCAGCCAACTACCCCAGGGTAGGGAAAAACTGTTTTTT. This gives the protein CASSQLPQGREKLFF.